One and the same sample provided the 7 T cell receptor beta chains below, sequenced in a study of molecular identifiers for immune sequencing clone quantification. In TCRdb, the PCR reads were re-called with MiXCR into one record per CDR3 protein. The sample yields tens of thousands of distinct CDR3 sequences, 20% to 25% seen once. The sample was naive CD8+ T cells from blood, with Jurkat cell RNA spiked in. Subset denoted: FACS-sorted CD8+CD4-CCR7+CD45RA+ naive T cells. These receptors were collected from a human donor in good health. Some libraries in this study had Jurkat cell RNA spiked in.

The V gene is TRBV25-1, the J gene TRBJ1-1, with 7 bases that match TRBD1. The CDR3 is 15 amino acids. Germline values: CDR1 MGHDK, CDR2 SYGVNS. V shed 5 bases and J 0 bases; nucleotides not matched to a gene: 6. The CDR3 protein is CASSKTTGLNTEAFF. The DNA for the CDR3 is TGTGCCAGCAGTAAAACGACAGGGCTGAACACTGAAGCTTTCTTT.

This clonotype showed up just a few times. The chain links TRBV11-3 to TRBJ2-7, with D possibly being TRBD1 (6 bases). The CDR3 contains 15 residues. Germline V gene lookup returns CDR1 SGHNT and CDR2 YENEEA. Trimming left V 4 bases short and J 3 bases short, with 16 bases between. For the CDR3, the DNA is TGTGCCAGCAGCTCTAAATATGGGACACTCTACGAGCAGTACTTC. Its translation is CASSSKYGTLYEQYF.

The sample holds many counts of this clonotype. The chain combines TRBV12-3 or TRBV12-4 with TRBJ2-3; a weak D match, TRBD1 (6 bases). The CDR3 covers 14 residues. Between the trimmed V and J ends, which lost 5 bases and 5 bases, there was a span of 14 bases. CDR3 sequence: CASSAQGFLDTQYF. CDR3 DNA sequence: TGTGCCAGCAGTGCCCAGGGGTTTCTAGATACGCAGTATTTT.

Of note for this clonotype: This may be a read error, as it is one base from a much larger clone. V usage is TRBV28 and J usage is TRBJ1-1; tentatively, D is TRBD1 (6 bases). From germline, CDR1 is MDHEN and CDR2 SYDVKM. Trimming took off 6 bases at V and 1 base at J, with 15 bases between the two ends. The CDR3 is 15 residues long. CDR3 sequence (DNA): TGTGCCAGCAGCCCAACCGAGACAGGGAACACTGAAGCTTTCTTT. It specifies CASSPTETGNTEAFF. The full variable domain, rest sourced from reference TRBV28 and TRBJ1-1, is DVKVTQSSRYLVKRTGEKVFLECVQDMDHENMFWYRQDPGLGLRLIYFSYDVKMKEKGDIPEGYSVSREKKERFSLILESASTNQTSMYLCASSPTETGNTEAFFGQGTRLTVV.

This clonotype was counted many times. The chain is built from TRBV25-1 and TRBJ2-7; no reliable D call. Germline V gene lookup returns CDR1 MGHDK and CDR2 SYGVNS. V dropped 0 bases and J dropped 5 bases, with 5 bases sitting between them. CDR3 length equals 12 residues. Written as DNA, the CDR3 is TGTGCCAGCAGTGAATACTGGGACGAGCAGTACTTC. This encodes CASSEYWDEQYF.

The chain combines TRBV19 with TRBJ2-2; D is perhaps TRBD2 (6 bases). CDR1 is LNHDA and CDR2 is SQIVND in the germline V gene (reference sequence). V lost 1 base to trimming and J lost 4 bases, with 13 bases between them. The CDR3 consists of 16 residues. CDR3 in amino acids: CASSIAGRRGTGELFF. DNA for the CDR3: TGTGCCAGTAGTATAGCGGGCAGGAGGGGCACCGGGGAGCTGTTTTTT.

This clonotype was observed at least ten times. The chain is built from TRBV19 and TRBJ2-3; no firm D call. Germline V gene sequence: CDR1 LNHDA, CDR2 SQIVND (reference sequence). Trimming removed 3 bases from V and 6 bases from J, with 4 bases in between. CDR3 size: 11 residues. The CDR3 DNA sequence: TGTGCCAGTAGTATGTATGATACGCAGTATTTT. This codes for CASSMYDTQYF.